A selection of T cell receptor beta chains follows, all from one sample in a study of T cells after yellow fever vaccination. One entry per CDR3 protein results from TCRdb running MiXCR on the 5' RACE reads. The table records some 300,000 distinct CDR3 sequences, approximately 8% of them present only once. The material was CD4+ T cells sorted from PBMCs, obtained 5 days after the yellow fever booster vaccination. The receptor set was obtained from a man in his late teens or twenties who received the YFV17D yellow fever vaccine. Each CDR3 is given with its conserved first and last residue. D genes are given only for firm matches. Some rows mark clone size as missing; the rest say once, few, many or name a class of expanded clone.

size	D	V	J	CDR3	DNA
many	NA	TRBV7-2	TRBJ2-3	CASINRLDPFGTDTQYF	TGTGCCAGCATCAATCGACTAGACCCCTTCGGGACAGATACGCAGTATTTT
NA	NA	TRBV7-8	TRBJ1-5	CASSQVLTNQPQHF	TGTGCCAGCAGCCAGGTCCTTACGAACCAGCCCCAGCATTTT
few	NA	TRBV7-6	TRBJ2-5	CASSLSGLKETQYF	TGTGCCAGCAGCTTATCAGGACTTAAAGAGACCCAGTACTTC
NA	TRBD1	TRBV7-3	TRBJ1-1	CASSVQGRGTEAFF	TGTGCCAGCAGCGTACAGGGGCGTGGCACTGAAGCTTTCTTT
NA	TRBD2	TRBV20-1	TRBJ2-7	CSARAALRGASYEQYF	TGCAGTGCTAGAGCCGCATTGCGGGGGGCCTCCTACGAGCAGTACTTC
many	TRBD1	TRBV7-9	TRBJ2-7	CASSATGGARDF	TGTGCCAGCAGCGCAACAGGGGGCGCACGGGACTTC
NA	NA	TRBV6-5	TRBJ1-2	CASSYSIWQGKDYGYTF	TGTGCCAGCAGTTACTCGATATGGCAGGGGAAGGACTATGGCTACACCTTC
NA	TRBD1	TRBV4-1	TRBJ2-1	CASSHATGYFAYNEQFF	TGCGCCAGCAGCCATGCGACAGGGTATTTCGCCTACAATGAGCAGTTCTTC
few	TRBD1	TRBV6-6	TRBJ2-1	CASSYSPGTGLLYEQFF	TGTGCCAGCAGTTACTCGCCTGGGACAGGTTTATTGTATGAGCAGTTCTTC
NA	TRBD1	TRBV6-5	TRBJ1-2	CASSYSIEPGGPSRYTF	TGTGCCAGCAGTTACTCGATAGAACCAGGGGGCCCTAGTCGCTACACCTTC
many	TRBD1	TRBV5-1	TRBJ2-7	CASSDRASYEQYF	TGCGCCAGCTCAGACAGGGCCTCCTACGAGCAGTACTTC
many	TRBD1	TRBV7-9	TRBJ1-3	CASSVRGISGNTIYF	TGTGCCAGCAGCGTCAGGGGGATCTCTGGAAACACCATATATTTT
NA	TRBD2	TRBV20-1	TRBJ2-3	CSATRASGGTDTQYF	TGCAGTGCTACGAGAGCTAGCGGGGGTACAGATACGCAGTATTTT
few	NA	TRBV10-3	TRBJ1-5	CAISDQSVNSNQPQHF	TGTGCCATCAGTGATCAGTCAGTAAATAGCAATCAGCCCCAGCATTTT
few	NA	TRBV18	TRBJ2-7	CASSPRTGNYEQYF	TGTGCCAGCTCACCTCGGACGGGGAACTACGAGCAGTACTTC
NA	TRBD1	TRBV5-1	TRBJ2-3	CASSLFLTGTGADTQYF	TGCGCCAGCAGCTTGTTCCTGACCGGGACAGGGGCCGATACGCAGTATTTT
NA	TRBD1	TRBV7-2	TRBJ1-3	CASSFEGAGNTIYF	TGTGCCAGCAGCTTTGAGGGGGCCGGAAACACCATATATTTT
few	TRBD1	TRBV10-2	TRBJ1-5	CASGRGHGNQPQHF	TGCGCCAGCGGAAGGGGGCACGGCAATCAGCCCCAGCATTTT
NA	NA	TRBV6-6	TRBJ1-5	CASSATGFGNQPQHF	TGTGCCAGCAGCGCAACAGGGTTTGGCAATCAGCCCCAGCATTTT
NA	TRBD2	TRBV20-1	TRBJ2-3	CSARDVLAGLDTQYF	TGCAGTGCTAGAGATGTCCTAGCGGGGTTAGATACGCAGTATTTT
many	NA	TRBV11-2	TRBJ2-2	CASSTRIGQINTGELFF	TGTGCCAGCAGCACGAGAATCGGACAGATCAACACCGGGGAGCTGTTTTTT
NA	NA	TRBV6-4	TRBJ1-5	CASSESTLSNQPQHF	TGTGCCAGCAGTGAATCGACACTTAGCAATCAGCCCCAGCATTTT
few	TRBD2	TRBV24-1	TRBJ2-3	CATSDSGGGDGVTQYF	TGTGCCACCAGTGATTCCGGCGGGGGGGACGGAGTTACGCAGTATTTT
few	TRBD1	TRBV10-3	TRBJ2-2	CASRGGAGGELFF	TGTGCCAGCCGAGGGGGCGCCGGCGGGGAGCTGTTTTTT
NA	NA	TRBV7-2	TRBJ1-1	CASRQLTGRTEAFF	TGTGCCAGCAGGCAACTCACGGGGAGGACTGAAGCTTTCTTT
NA	TRBD2	TRBV4-1	TRBJ2-2	CASSQPLRTSGGAGELFF	TGCGCCAGCAGCCAGCCGCTCCGGACTAGCGGGGGGGCCGGGGAGCTGTTTTTT
NA	TRBD1	TRBV6-5	TRBJ1-1	CASSYYRGTEAFF	TGTGCCAGCAGTTACTACAGGGGCACTGAAGCTTTCTTT
few	NA	TRBV5-4	TRBJ2-3	CASSDRTSSTDTQYF	TGTGCCAGCAGCGACAGGACGAGTAGCACAGATACGCAGTATTTT
many	NA	TRBV7-9	TRBJ1-6	CASSLGDSPLHF	TGTGCCAGCAGCTTAGGGGATTCACCCCTCCACTTT
NA	NA	TRBV12-3/TRBV12-4	TRBJ2-4	CASSLGPRENIQYF	TGTGCCAGCAGTTTGGGTCCTCGGGAAAACATTCAGTACTTC
NA	TRBD2	TRBV5-1	TRBJ2-3	CASSPLPLAGVRDTQYF	TGCGCCAGCAGCCCACTCCCGTTAGCGGGGGTAAGGGATACGCAGTATTTT
NA	NA	TRBV7-9	TRBJ2-3	CASRNDGDTQYF	TGTGCCAGCAGGAACGACGGGGATACGCAGTATTTT
NA	NA	TRBV12-3/TRBV12-4	TRBJ1-4	CASTDGKSSEKLFF	TGTGCCAGCACTGACGGGAAGTCGAGTGAAAAACTGTTTTTT
NA	NA	TRBV5-6	TRBJ1-6	CASSSVSARDSPLHF	TGTGCCAGCAGCTCGGTCTCAGCCAGGGATTCACCCCTCCACTTT
few	TRBD1	TRBV2	TRBJ2-4	CASRDRQGAFPLAKNIQYF	TGTGCCAGCAGGGACCGACAGGGGGCTTTCCCGCTAGCCAAAAACATTCAGTACTTC
few	NA	TRBV7-2	TRBJ2-1	CASSPPAGAVLSVEFF	TGTGCCAGCAGCCCGCCGGCTGGGGCGGTACTCTCGGTTGAATTCTTC
few	TRBD2	TRBV6-8	TRBJ2-5	CASITGTSYETQYF	TGTGCCAGCATCACTGGGACTAGCTATGAGACCCAGTACTTC
few	NA	TRBV4-3	TRBJ2-5	CASSRRGQETQYF	TGCGCCAGCAGCCGGAGGGGTCAAGAGACCCAGTACTTC
NA	NA	TRBV15	TRBJ2-6	CATSRARTSGANVLTF	TGTGCCACCAGCAGAGCACGGACCTCTGGGGCCAACGTCCTGACTTTC
NA	NA	TRBV5-1	TRBJ2-6	CASSRTLSPFSGANVLTF	TGCGCCAGCAGCCGTACGTTGTCACCTTTCTCTGGGGCCAACGTCCTGACTTTC
few	NA	TRBV12-3/TRBV12-4	TRBJ2-2	CASSLQSAGELFF	TGTGCCAGCAGTTTACAGTCAGCCGGGGAGCTGTTTTTT
NA	NA	TRBV5-1	TRBJ2-5	CASSPTGTHQETQYF	TGCGCCAGCAGTCCAACCGGGACACACCAAGAGACCCAGTACTTC